A selection of T cell receptor beta chains follows, all from one sample in a study of Tregs in tolerant kidney transplant recipients. Sequenced by immunoSEQ multiplex PCR; TCRdb stores in-frame clones only, minus some. The profile shows about 110,000 clones, nearly 90% of them singletons. Specimen: CD4+ T cells from blood, collected before the transplant. The receptor set was obtained from a human donor who received a combined kidney and bone marrow transplant. The CDR3 runs from the conserved cysteine through the conserved F or W. The D gene is left open where the match is weak. Clone size appears in some rows only: once, few, many, or a class for an expanded clone.

v_call: TRBV29-1; j_call: TRBJ2-7; clone_size: .; d_call: .; cdr3_aa: CSVGGRTTPYEQYF; cdr3_nt: TGCAGCGTTGGCGGCCGTACCACCCCCTACGAGCAGTACTTC
v_call: TRBV4-3; j_call: TRBJ2-7; clone_size: .; d_call: TRBD2; cdr3_aa: CASSQELAGRDEQYF; cdr3_nt: TGCGCCAGCAGCCAAGAACTAGCGGGACGGGACGAGCAGTACTTC
v_call: TRBV11-2; j_call: TRBJ2-5; clone_size: .; d_call: TRBD2; cdr3_aa: CASSPETSGSETQYF; cdr3_nt: TGTGCCAGCAGCCCGGAGACTAGCGGGAGTGAGACCCAGTACTTC
v_call: TRBV27; j_call: TRBJ1-4; clone_size: .; d_call: .; cdr3_aa: CASSLRPGKGLREKLFF; cdr3_nt: TGTGCCAGCAGTTTAAGGCCAGGGAAGGGGCTTAGGGAAAAACTGTTTTTT
v_call: TRBV5-6; j_call: TRBJ2-7; clone_size: .; d_call: .; cdr3_aa: CASSRGPGHWQYF; cdr3_nt: TGTGCCAGCAGCCGAGGTCCAGGGCACTGGCAGTACTTC
v_call: TRBV4-1; j_call: TRBJ2-1; clone_size: .; d_call: .; cdr3_aa: CASSIKTSGTPTGDEQFF; cdr3_nt: TGCGCCAGCAGCATAAAAACTTCCGGGACACCCACCGGGGATGAGCAGTTCTTC
v_call: TRBV5-4; j_call: TRBJ1-6; clone_size: once; d_call: .; cdr3_aa: CASSPGGQPSPLHF; cdr3_nt: TGTGCCAGCAGCCCCGGGGGGCAGCCAAGTCCCCTCCACTTT
v_call: TRBV6-1; j_call: TRBJ2-7; clone_size: .; d_call: TRBD2; cdr3_aa: CASILAGALSYEQYF; cdr3_nt: TGTGCCAGCATACTAGCGGGGGCCCTATCCTACGAGCAGTACTTC
v_call: TRBV7-9; j_call: TRBJ1-6; clone_size: .; d_call: .; cdr3_aa: CASSLGGVRNSPLHF; cdr3_nt: TGTGCCAGCAGCTTAGGGGGGGTACGCAATTCACCCCTCCACTTT
v_call: TRBV28; j_call: TRBJ2-7; clone_size: .; d_call: TRBD1; cdr3_aa: CASSSTGEPYF; cdr3_nt: TGTGCCAGCAGTTCGACAGGGGAACCGTACTTC
v_call: TRBV15; j_call: TRBJ1-5; clone_size: once; d_call: TRBD1; cdr3_aa: CATEEKGQGVDQPQHF; cdr3_nt: TGTGCCACCGAAGAAAAGGGACAGGGGGTTGATCAGCCCCAGCATTTT
v_call: TRBV29-1; j_call: TRBJ1-4; clone_size: .; d_call: TRBD1; cdr3_aa: CSVGGQGNEKLFF; cdr3_nt: TGCAGCGTTGGGGGACAGGGTAATGAAAAACTGTTTTTT
v_call: TRBV27; j_call: TRBJ1-4; clone_size: .; d_call: .; cdr3_aa: CASSFRVPLAFNEKLFF; cdr3_nt: TGTGCCAGCAGTTTTCGGGTCCCGTTAGCCTTTAATGAAAAACTGTTTTTT
v_call: TRBV5-4; j_call: TRBJ2-6; clone_size: .; d_call: .; cdr3_aa: CASSLDSTGANVLTF; cdr3_nt: TGTGCCAGCAGCTTGGACAGTACTGGGGCCAACGTCCTGACTTTC
v_call: TRBV2; j_call: TRBJ1-6; clone_size: .; d_call: .; cdr3_aa: CASSAGGSYNSPLHF; cdr3_nt: TGTGCCAGCAGTGCCGGGGGCTCCTATAATTCACCCCTCCACTTT
v_call: TRBV18; j_call: TRBJ2-7; clone_size: .; d_call: TRBD2; cdr3_aa: CASSPLGGGDQEQYF; cdr3_nt: TGTGCCAGCTCACCGCTTGGCGGGGGGGACCAGGAGCAGTACTTC
v_call: TRBV10-3; j_call: TRBJ2-1; clone_size: .; d_call: .; cdr3_aa: CAATGREETYNEQFF; cdr3_nt: TGTGCCGCGACGGGGCGGGAAGAAACCTACAATGAGCAGTTCTTC
v_call: TRBV7-9; j_call: TRBJ1-2; clone_size: few; d_call: TRBD1; cdr3_aa: CASSPAGRQGDGYTF; cdr3_nt: TGTGCCAGCAGCCCCGCTGGCCGACAGGGGGATGGCTACACCTTC
v_call: TRBV19; j_call: TRBJ2-2; clone_size: .; d_call: .; cdr3_aa: CASRREPANTGELFF; cdr3_nt: TGTGCCAGTAGAAGGGAGCCCGCGAACACCGGGGAGCTGTTTTTT
v_call: TRBV5-4; j_call: TRBJ2-2; clone_size: .; d_call: .; cdr3_aa: CASSLVASNAGELFF; cdr3_nt: TGTGCCAGCAGCTTGGTGGCTAGCAACGCCGGGGAGCTGTTTTTT
v_call: TRBV5-6; j_call: TRBJ2-2; clone_size: .; d_call: .; cdr3_aa: CASSLAGAATGELFF; cdr3_nt: TGTGCCAGCAGCTTGGCAGGGGCGGCCACCGGGGAGCTGTTTTTT
v_call: TRBV9; j_call: TRBJ2-3; clone_size: .; d_call: .; cdr3_aa: CASSVDWERHTQYF; cdr3_nt: TGTGCCAGCAGCGTAGACTGGGAGAGGCATACGCAGTATTTT
v_call: TRBV29-1; j_call: TRBJ2-3; clone_size: .; d_call: .; cdr3_aa: CSVPLGRGPSTDTQYF; cdr3_nt: TGCAGCGTCCCGTTGGGGCGGGGACCTAGCACAGATACGCAGTATTTT
v_call: TRBV5-1; j_call: TRBJ2-1; clone_size: .; d_call: TRBD1; cdr3_aa: CASSKIGTGGGNEQFF; cdr3_nt: TGCGCCAGCAGCAAAATAGGTACAGGGGGTGGAAATGAGCAGTTCTTC
v_call: TRBV11-2; j_call: TRBJ1-1; clone_size: .; d_call: .; cdr3_aa: CASSLQGTYTEAFF; cdr3_nt: TGTGCCAGCAGCTTACAGGGTACGTACACTGAAGCTTTCTTT
v_call: TRBV7-6; j_call: TRBJ2-7; clone_size: .; d_call: TRBD1; cdr3_aa: CASSQGGGQGVYEQYF; cdr3_nt: TGTGCCAGCAGCCAAGGGGGGGGACAGGGTGTCTACGAGCAGTACTTC
v_call: TRBV29-1; j_call: TRBJ1-1; clone_size: .; d_call: .; cdr3_aa: CSVGQGRSDTEAFF; cdr3_nt: TGCAGCGTTGGCCAGGGTCGCTCTGACACTGAAGCTTTCTTT
v_call: TRBV7-9; j_call: TRBJ2-2; clone_size: .; d_call: TRBD2; cdr3_aa: CASSARLAGTGELFF; cdr3_nt: TGTGCCAGCAGCGCCCGACTAGCGGGGACCGGGGAGCTGTTTTTT
v_call: TRBV2; j_call: TRBJ1-5; clone_size: .; d_call: TRBD1; cdr3_aa: CASRNRGVQPQHF; cdr3_nt: TGTGCCAGCAGGAACAGGGGTGTCCAGCCCCAGCATTTT
v_call: TRBV7-2; j_call: TRBJ1-3; clone_size: .; d_call: .; cdr3_aa: CASSSQHTSGNTIYF; cdr3_nt: TGTGCCAGCAGCTCCCAACATACGTCTGGAAACACCATATATTTT